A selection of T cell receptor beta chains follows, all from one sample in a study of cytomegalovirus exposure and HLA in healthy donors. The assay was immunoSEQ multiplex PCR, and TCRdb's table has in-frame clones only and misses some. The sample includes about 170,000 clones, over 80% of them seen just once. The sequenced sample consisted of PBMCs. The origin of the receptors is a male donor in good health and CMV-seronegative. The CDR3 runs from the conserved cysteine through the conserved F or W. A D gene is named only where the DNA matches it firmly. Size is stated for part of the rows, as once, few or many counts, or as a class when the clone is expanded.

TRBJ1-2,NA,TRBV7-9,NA,TGTGCCAGCAGCTTAGGGACAGACTATGGCTACACCTTC,CASSLGTDYGYTF
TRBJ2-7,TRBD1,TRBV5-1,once,TGCGCCAGCAGAACGACAGGGAGCCGCTACTACGAGCAGTACTTC,CASRTTGSRYYEQYF
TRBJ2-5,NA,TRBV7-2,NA,TGTGCCAGCAGCCTTACAGGGATTGGGGAGACCCAGTACTTC,CASSLTGIGETQYF
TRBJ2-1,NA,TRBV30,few,TGTGCCCCTCTAGACAGGTGGGGCTTAGACAATGAGCAGTTCTTC,CAPLDRWGLDNEQFF
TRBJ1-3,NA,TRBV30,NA,TGTGCCGGCAGAATCTCTGGAAACACCATATATTTT,CAGRISGNTIYF
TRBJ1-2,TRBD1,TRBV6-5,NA,TGTGCCAGCAGTTCCTCAGGGGGTGGCCACACCTTC,CASSSSGGGHTF
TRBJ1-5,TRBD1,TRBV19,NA,TGTGCCAGTAGTATAGTTCAGGCAGGGGGACAGCCCCAGCATTTT,CASSIVQAGGQPQHF
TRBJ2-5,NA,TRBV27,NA,TGTGCCAGCAGTCCTCATCCGACAGGAGACCAAGAGACCCAGTACTTC,CASSPHPTGDQETQYF
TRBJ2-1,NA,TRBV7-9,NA,TGTGCCAGCAGCTTGTCCTTGTACAATGAGCAGTTCTTC,CASSLSLYNEQFF
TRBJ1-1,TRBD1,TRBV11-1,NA,TGTGCCAGCAGCTGGACAGGGAATTTGGCTTTCTTT,CASSWTGNLAFF
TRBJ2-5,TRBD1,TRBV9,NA,TGTGCCAGCAGCTCAGGGACAGTGCCAGAGACCCAGTACTTC,CASSSGTVPETQYF
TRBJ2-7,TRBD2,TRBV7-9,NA,TGTGCCAGCAGCAAAACTAGCGGGGGTTCCTCCTACGAGCAGTACTTC,CASSKTSGGSSYEQYF
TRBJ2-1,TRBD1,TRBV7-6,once,TGTGCCAGCAGCTCAGGGACAGGGGGCCCAGATGAGCAGTTCTTC,CASSSGTGGPDEQFF
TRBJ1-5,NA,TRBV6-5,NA,TGTGCCAGCAGTTATTATTCGCCGGGGGGGAATCAGCCCCAGCATTTT,CASSYYSPGGNQPQHF
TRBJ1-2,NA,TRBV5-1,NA,TGCGCCAGCAGCTTCACCAGTAACTATGGCTACACCTTC,CASSFTSNYGYTF
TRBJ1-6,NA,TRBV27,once,TGTGCCAGCCGTGGGCCCAATTCACCCCTCCACTTT,CASRGPNSPLHF
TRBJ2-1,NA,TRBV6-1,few,TGTGCCAGCAGTGAACAACAGGGTGGGAGCAATGAGCAGTTCTTC,CASSEQQGGSNEQFF
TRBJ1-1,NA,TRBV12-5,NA,TGTGCTAGTGGCCTAGTGAACACTGAAGCTTTCTTT,CASGLVNTEAFF
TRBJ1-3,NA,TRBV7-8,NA,TGTGCCAGCAGCCGTGGGACACCCCGAGGTGGAAACACCATATATTTT,CASSRGTPRGGNTIYF
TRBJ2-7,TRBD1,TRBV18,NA,TGTGCCAGCTCACCTTCGGACAGGAGATCCTACGAGCAGTACTTC,CASSPSDRRSYEQYF
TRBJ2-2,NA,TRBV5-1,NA,TGCGCCAGCAGCCAGAAACCAGGATCCGGGGAGCTGTTTTTT,CASSQKPGSGELFF
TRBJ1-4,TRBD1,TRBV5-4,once,TGTGCCAGCAGCACAAACTCAGGGGGCCGCGAAAAACTGTTTTTT,CASSTNSGGREKLFF
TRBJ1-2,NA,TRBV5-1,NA,TGCGCCAGCAGCTTGGTTGCGGGGGGCAAGTCTGGCTACACCTTC,CASSLVAGGKSGYTF
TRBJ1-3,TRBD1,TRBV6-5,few,TGTGCCAGCAGTTACTCGTGGGACAGTGGAAACACCATATATTTT,CASSYSWDSGNTIYF
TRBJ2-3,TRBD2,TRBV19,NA,TGTGCCAGTAGGGCTTGGGGGGGGGTGATCGGCACAGATACGCAGTATTTT,CASRAWGGVIGTDTQYF
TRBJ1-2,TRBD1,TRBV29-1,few,TGCAGCGTTGAGACAGGGGGATCGGGCTACACCTTC,CSVETGGSGYTF
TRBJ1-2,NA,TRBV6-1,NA,TGTGCCAGCAGTGAAGCGGGCAGCTATGGCTACACCTTC,CASSEAGSYGYTF
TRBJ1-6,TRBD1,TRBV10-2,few,TGCGCCAGCAGTTTCGGACAGGGAGACTCACCCCTCCACTTT,CASSFGQGDSPLHF
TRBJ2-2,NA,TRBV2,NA,TGTGCCAGCAGTGAAGCTCCGGGGTATCCCGGGGAGCTGTTTTTT,CASSEAPGYPGELFF
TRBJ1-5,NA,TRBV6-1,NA,TGTGCCAGCAGTGTGAGCGATCAGCCCCAGCATTTT,CASSVSDQPQHF
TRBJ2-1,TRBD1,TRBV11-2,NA,TGTGCCAGCAGCTTGGGCGGGACAGGCTGGAGCGATGAGCAGTTCTTC,CASSLGGTGWSDEQFF
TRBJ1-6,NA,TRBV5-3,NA,TGTGCCAGAAGCTTGAATGATAAGGGGGGGAGGGTCTCCTATAATTCACCCCTCCACTTT,CARSLNDKGGRVSYNSPLHF
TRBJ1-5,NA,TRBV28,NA,TGTGCCAGCACCTCGCGACGGGTCAATAATCAGCCCCAGCATTTT,CASTSRRVNNQPQHF
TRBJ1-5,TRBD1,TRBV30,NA,TGTGCCTGGAGTCTAGGGACAGGGGATCAGCCCCAGCATTTT,CAWSLGTGDQPQHF
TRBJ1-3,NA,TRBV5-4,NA,TGTGCCAGCAGCGTCGACCTTGGGAGCTCTGGAAACACCATATATTTT,CASSVDLGSSGNTIYF
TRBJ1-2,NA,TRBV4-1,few,TGCGCCAGCAGCCAAGCGGACGGGGTCTATGGCTACACCTTC,CASSQADGVYGYTF
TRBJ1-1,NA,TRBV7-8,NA,TGTGCCAGCAGCTCTCCTCCGGGAATTGATCTTCTGAGCACTGAAGCTTTCTTT,CASSSPPGIDLLSTEAFF
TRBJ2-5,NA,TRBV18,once,TGTGCCAGCTCACCAACAAGGAGGAAGGTCGGAGAGACCCAGTACTTC,CASSPTRRKVGETQYF
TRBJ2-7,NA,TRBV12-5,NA,TGTGCTAGTGGCCGACAGGCCTACGAGCAGTACTTC,CASGRQAYEQYF
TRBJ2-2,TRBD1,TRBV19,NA,TGTGCCAGTAGAGAGACAGGGGGGACCGGGGAGCTGTTTTTT,CASRETGGTGELFF
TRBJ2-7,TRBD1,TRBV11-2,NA,TGTGCCAGCAGCTTAGGGACAGGGGCGATCTACGAGCAGTACTTC,CASSLGTGAIYEQYF
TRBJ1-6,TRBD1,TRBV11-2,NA,TGTGCCAGCAGCTTGACAGGGAGCTCCTATAATTCACCCCTCCACTTT,CASSLTGSSYNSPLHF
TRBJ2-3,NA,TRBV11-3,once,TGTGCCAGCAGCTTAGGGGGGGATCTAGATACGCAGTATTTT,CASSLGGDLDTQYF
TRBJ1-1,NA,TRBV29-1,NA,TGCAGCGCCGCGGACACCCAGCTCAACACTGAAGCTTTCTTT,CSAADTQLNTEAFF
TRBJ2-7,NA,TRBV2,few,TGTGCCAGCAGTGTAGACAGGAGCTCCTACGAGCAGTACTTC,CASSVDRSSYEQYF
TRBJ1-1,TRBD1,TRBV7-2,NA,TGTGCCAGCAGCACTCGACAGGGTAGGGACACTGAAGCTTTCTTT,CASSTRQGRDTEAFF
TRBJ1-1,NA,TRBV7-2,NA,TGTGCCAGCAGCGGACTGGGGAAGGCTTTCTTT,CASSGLGKAFF
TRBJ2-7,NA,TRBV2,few,TGTGCCAGCCAGGCAGTTTTTTCCTACGAGCAGTACTTC,CASQAVFSYEQYF
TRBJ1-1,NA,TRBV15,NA,TGTGCCACCAGCAGAGAGGGGCGCGGAGAAGCTTTCTTT,CATSREGRGEAFF
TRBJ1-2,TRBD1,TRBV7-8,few,TGTGCCAGCAGCATACAACGGACAGGGCATGGCTACACCTTC,CASSIQRTGHGYTF
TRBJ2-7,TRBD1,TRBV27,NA,TGTGCCAGCAGTCCAAGGCGGGACAGGGGCTCCTACGAGCAGTACTTC,CASSPRRDRGSYEQYF
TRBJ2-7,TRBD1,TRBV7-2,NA,TGTGCCAGCGGGACAGGGACGTCCTACGAGCAGTACTTC,CASGTGTSYEQYF